These T cell receptor beta chains were read from a single sample in a study of blood T cell repertoires in COVID-19. TCRdb's copy holds only in-frame clones and misses some; the assay was immunoSEQ multiplex PCR. The sample consists of hundreds of thousands of clones, roughly 83% of them appearing once. Sequencing was done on a sample of peripheral blood. These receptors came from an elderly man with acute or convalescent COVID-19. CDR3s include the opening cysteine and the closing phenylalanine or tryptophan. A D gene is named only where the DNA matches it firmly. Size tells how often a clone was seen (once, few, many) or the class of an expanded clone, and some rows leave it out.

TRBJ1-1 TRBD1 TRBV5-4 - TGTGCCAGCAAGGGACAGGGGGCCACTGAAGCTTTCTTT CASKGQGATEAFF
TRBJ1-2 TRBD1 TRBV6-5 - TGTGCCAGCAGGCGAACAGGGGTTAACTATGGCTACACCTTC CASRRTGVNYGYTF
TRBJ2-7 TRBD1 TRBV3-1/TRBV3-2 - TGTGCCAGCAGCCAACTCGACAGGGGTGGCGAGCAGTACTTC CASSQLDRGGEQYF
TRBJ1-3 TRBD1 TRBV5-1 - TGCGCCAGCAGCTCCCAACCTAACAGGGGCTCTGGAAACACCATATATTTT CASSSQPNRGSGNTIYF
TRBJ1-4 TRBD1 TRBV4-2 - TGTGCCAGCAGCCAAGCCGGACAGGGAGTTCTCCAACTGGGGGAAAAACTGTTTTTT CASSQAGQGVLQLGEKLFF
TRBJ1-6 - TRBV6-4 - TGTGCCAGCGGGACTTATAATTCACCCCTCCACTTT CASGTYNSPLHF
TRBJ2-7 TRBD1 TRBV5-6 - TGTGCCAGCAGTTATACAGGGGGCGAGCAGTACTTC CASSYTGGEQYF
TRBJ2-5 TRBD1 TRBV30 - TGTGCCTGGAGTGTTCGTTCCGACAGGGAGCACTACTTC CAWSVRSDREHYF
TRBJ2-7 TRBD2 TRBV28 - TGTGCCAGCAGTCCCCCGGTGGGAGCGGGAGAGTACGAGCAGTACTTC CASSPPVGAGEYEQYF
TRBJ1-1 - TRBV5-1 - TGCGCCAGCATTAAGAACACTGAAGCTTTCTTT CASIKNTEAFF
TRBJ2-1 TRBD1 TRBV9 once TGTGCCAGCAGCCTTGCCTCAGGGGGCTTCTACAATGAGCAGTTCTTC CASSLASGGFYNEQFF
TRBJ2-1 TRBD1 TRBV6-5 - TGTGCCACATTCCCCCAGGGACAGCCTTACAATGAGCAGTTCTTC CATFPQGQPYNEQFF
TRBJ1-6 - TRBV5-1 - TGCGCCAGCACACACGAGCTGGGGCAAGGTTCACCCCTCCACTTT CASTHELGQGSPLHF
TRBJ1-2 - TRBV18 - TGTGCCAGCTCACCATCGGACAAGAAGAACTATGGCTACACCTTC CASSPSDKKNYGYTF
TRBJ2-1 TRBD2 TRBV18 - TGTGCCAGCTCACCCACTAGCGGGGACAACAATGAGCAGTTCTTC CASSPTSGDNNEQFF
TRBJ1-2 TRBD1 TRBV6-2/TRBV6-3 - TGTGCCAGCAGTTCCCCTTTCGTGGAAGGGGGCGACTATGGCTACACCTTC CASSSPFVEGGDYGYTF
TRBJ1-5 - TRBV12-3/TRBV12-4 once TGTGCCAGCAGTTTGGCCGTATCCCAGCCCCAGCATTTT CASSLAVSQPQHF
TRBJ1-3 - TRBV24-1 - TGTGCCACCAGTGATTTACATTACAGGGATACGGGAAACACCATATATTTT CATSDLHYRDTGNTIYF
TRBJ1-6 - TRBV20-1 - TGCAGTGCTAGTCAGGGTACCTATAATTCACCCCTCCACTTT CSASQGTYNSPLHF
TRBJ2-2 - TRBV28 few TGTGCCAGCTACCCACAGTACACCGGGGAGCTGTTTTTT CASYPQYTGELFF
TRBJ2-1 TRBD2 TRBV3-1/TRBV3-2 - TGTGCCAGCAGCCCTTCTAGCGGGGGAAATGAGCAGTTCTTC CASSPSSGGNEQFF
TRBJ2-1 TRBD2 TRBV5-1 - TGCGCCAGCAGCTTGGCAACTAGCGGGGGAACCTACAATGAGCAGTTCTTC CASSLATSGGTYNEQFF
TRBJ1-3 - TRBV2 - TGTGCCAGCCAACGGGACACACTGGGGGGAAACACCATATATTTT CASQRDTLGGNTIYF
TRBJ2-7 TRBD2 TRBV12-5 few TGTGCTAGTGCTAGGACTAGCGGGAGAATCTACGAGCAGTACTTC CASARTSGRIYEQYF
TRBJ2-1 TRBD2 TRBV19 - TGTGCCAGTATGGGCTTTAGCGGGGGGGCCTTGGGTGAGCAGTTCTTC CASMGFSGGALGEQFF
TRBJ1-4 - TRBV7-9 - TGTGCCAGCAGCTTAGGCGCCCTATTTAATGAAAAACTGTTTTTT CASSLGALFNEKLFF
TRBJ2-5 - TRBV4-1 - TGCGCCAGCAGCCAAGAATCGCGTACTCTCCAAGAGACCCAGTACTTC CASSQESRTLQETQYF
TRBJ1-2 TRBD1 TRBV27 - TGTGCCAGCAGTCAGGGGGTGCGCTATGGCTACACCTTC CASSQGVRYGYTF
TRBJ1-2 - TRBV6-5 - TGTGCCAGCACCCAGGGCGCTCGGAACTATGGCTACACCTTC CASTQGARNYGYTF
TRBJ1-5 - TRBV11-2 - TGTGCCAGCAGCTTGGCAGGGCGCCACAATCAGCCCCAGCATTTT CASSLAGRHNQPQHF
TRBJ2-4 - TRBV7-9 - TGTGCCAGCAGCCGCGCCGGACTACTGTCGGGCAAAAACATTCAGTACTTC CASSRAGLLSGKNIQYF
TRBJ2-7 TRBD1 TRBV19 few TGTGCCAGTAGTATGCGGACAGGGGGCAACGAGCAGTACTTC CASSMRTGGNEQYF
TRBJ1-4 TRBD1 TRBV4-1 - TGCGCCAGCAGCCAGGGACCGGGACAGGGGATTAATGAAAAACTGTTTTTT CASSQGPGQGINEKLFF
TRBJ1-6 - TRBV5-6 once TGTGCCAGCAGCCCCGGGGGGGGCGCTCATTCACCCCTCCACTTT CASSPGGGAHSPLHF
TRBJ1-4 - TRBV28 few TGTGCCAGCACCACCTGGTCCAGTCCAATGCACGAAAAACTGTTTTTT CASTTWSSPMHEKLFF
TRBJ2-7 - TRBV28 - TGTGCCACCTTACAGGGTTTCCACGAGCAGTACTTC CATLQGFHEQYF
TRBJ2-1 - TRBV6-4 few TGTGCCAGCAGTGACAGGGGTCAGGTGGATGAGCAGTTCTTC CASSDRGQVDEQFF
TRBJ1-1 - TRBV18 few TGTGCCAGCTCACCACCGAGCACTGAAGCTTTCTTT CASSPPSTEAFF
TRBJ1-3 - TRBV9 - TGTGCCAGCAGCTCTAGAGGCTATGGGGCGTCTGGAAACACCATATATTTT CASSSRGYGASGNTIYF
TRBJ1-1 - TRBV11-2 - - CASRRQGSPLWEAFF
TRBJ1-2 TRBD1 TRBV28 - TGTGCCAGCAGTTTAGGACAGGGATTCTATGGCTACACCTTC CASSLGQGFYGYTF
TRBJ2-1 - TRBV5-1 - TGCGCCAGCAGCTTGGAATCAGCCTACAATGAGCAGTTCTTC CASSLESAYNEQFF
TRBJ1-6 - TRBV9 - TGTGCCAGCAGCGCCCGGTTAGCGGCCTCACCCCTCCACTTT CASSARLAASPLHF
TRBJ1-2 TRBD1 TRBV5-4 - TGTGCCAGCAGCGGGGACAGGGGGCAAGGCTACACCTTC CASSGDRGQGYTF
TRBJ1-2 TRBD1 TRBV18 many TGTGCCAGCTCACCTATCACAGGGGGCTTTAACTACACCTTC CASSPITGGFNYTF
TRBJ2-3 TRBD2 TRBV24-1 - TGTGCCACCAGTGACCATATCGGCAGACTAGCGGGGGATACAGATACGCAGTATTTT CATSDHIGRLAGDTDTQYF
TRBJ2-5 - TRBV18 - TGTGCCAGCTCACCGGTCCCGGGAACTGCTTCGCAAGAGACCCAGTACTTC CASSPVPGTASQETQYF
TRBJ2-3 TRBD1 TRBV29-1 - TGCAGCGTTGGACCGACAGGGTCCCTCACAGATACGCAGTATTTT CSVGPTGSLTDTQYF
TRBJ1-2 - TRBV2 - TGTGCCAGCAGTGAGACAGTTGAAGTGTATGGCTACACCTTC CASSETVEVYGYTF
TRBJ1-1 TRBD1 TRBV19 - TGTGCCAGTCGACCGGGGTACAGGGGGAACACTGAAGCTTTCTTT CASRPGYRGNTEAFF
TRBJ2-5 TRBD2 TRBV6-1 - TGTGCCAGCAGTGAACTAGCGGGGACCCTTGCGGAGACCCAGTACTTC CASSELAGTLAETQYF
TRBJ2-3 TRBD1 TRBV19 - TGTGCCAGTGGACAGGAGCTGAGCACAGATACGCAGTATTTT CASGQELSTDTQYF
TRBJ2-7 - TRBV11-2 once TGTGCCAGCAGTTTCCCGCTCCAGGCCTACGAGCAGTACTTC CASSFPLQAYEQYF
TRBJ2-7 TRBD2 TRBV30 - TGTGCCTGCACGATTAGCGGGAAGTTCTACGAGCAGTACTTC CACTISGKFYEQYF